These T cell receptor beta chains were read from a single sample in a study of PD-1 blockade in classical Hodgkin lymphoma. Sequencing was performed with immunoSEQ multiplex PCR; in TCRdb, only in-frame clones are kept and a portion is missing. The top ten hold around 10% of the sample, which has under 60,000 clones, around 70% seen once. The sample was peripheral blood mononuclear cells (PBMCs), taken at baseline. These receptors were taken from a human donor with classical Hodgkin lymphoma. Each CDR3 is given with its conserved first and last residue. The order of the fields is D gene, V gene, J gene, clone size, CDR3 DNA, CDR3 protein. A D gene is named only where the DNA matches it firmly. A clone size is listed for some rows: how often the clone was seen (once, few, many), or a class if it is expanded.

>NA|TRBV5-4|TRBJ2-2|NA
TGTGCCAGCAGCTTGGACGGGGGGAACACCGGGGAGCTGTTTTTT
CASSLDGGNTGELFF
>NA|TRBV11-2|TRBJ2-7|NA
TGTGCCAGCAGCTTAACCATACAGGGAGGGTCGGGGTACTTC
CASSLTIQGGSGYF
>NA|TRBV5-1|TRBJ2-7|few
TGCGCCAGCAGCGTGGGACCGATCGGGGAGCAGTACTTC
CASSVGPIGEQYF
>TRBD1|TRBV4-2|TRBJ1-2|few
TGTGCCAGCAGCCCGACAGGGGGAACTGGCTACACCTTC
CASSPTGGTGYTF
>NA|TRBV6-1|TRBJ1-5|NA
TGTGCCAGCAGTGAATCGCAGGGCGGTCAGCCCCAGCATTTT
CASSESQGGQPQHF
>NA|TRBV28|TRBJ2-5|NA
TGTGCCAGCAGTTCCCCACAGTACCAAGAGACCCAGTACTTC
CASSSPQYQETQYF
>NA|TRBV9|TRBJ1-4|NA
TGTGCCAGCAGCGCCGGTTGGACCGAGAATGAAAAACTGTTTTTT
CASSAGWTENEKLFF
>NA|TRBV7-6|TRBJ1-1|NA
TGTGCCAGCAGCTTGAGTGTCGGAGGGGCCCAAGTAACTGAAGCTTTCTTT
CASSLSVGGAQVTEAFF
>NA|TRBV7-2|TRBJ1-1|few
TGTGCCAGCAGCCCAAGTTCCAATACTGAAGCTTTCTTT
CASSPSSNTEAFF
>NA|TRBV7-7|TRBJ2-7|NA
TGTGCTAGCAGCTCCTCTCCTCTCCACGAGCAGTACTTC
CASSSSPLHEQYF
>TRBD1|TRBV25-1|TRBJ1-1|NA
TGTGCCAGCCGAGAACAGGGGGCGAGGGCTGAAGCTTTCTTT
CASREQGARAEAFF
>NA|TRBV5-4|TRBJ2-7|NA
TGTGCCAGCAGCCTGTACAGGAACGAGCAGTACTTC
CASSLYRNEQYF
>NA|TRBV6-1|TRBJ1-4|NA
TGTGCCAGCAGTGAGGGCCAGTATAATGAAAAACTGTTTTTT
CASSEGQYNEKLFF
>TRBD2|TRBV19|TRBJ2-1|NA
TGTGCCAGTAGCATCCGGGACTACCTCTACAATGAGCAGTTCTTC
CASSIRDYLYNEQFF
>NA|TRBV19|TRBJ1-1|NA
TGTGCCAGTATAAGGGACAAAGTGAAGAACACTGAAGCTTTCTTT
CASIRDKVKNTEAFF
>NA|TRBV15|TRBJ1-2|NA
TGTGCCACCAGCAGAGGGCAACCCTATGGCTACACCTTC
CATSRGQPYGYTF
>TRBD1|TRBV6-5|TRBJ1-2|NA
TGTGCCACCACCGGGACAGGGGGCTATGGCTACACCTTC
CATTGTGGYGYTF
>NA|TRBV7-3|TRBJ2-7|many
TGTGCCGTGGGTGAATCCTACGAGCAGTACTTC
CAVGESYEQYF
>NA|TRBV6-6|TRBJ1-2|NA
TGTGCCAGCAGACTTCGGACGGAAAATTACTACACCTTC
CASRLRTENYYTF
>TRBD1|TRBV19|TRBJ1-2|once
TGTGCCAGTAGTAACTTCGGACAGGGCGATGGCTACACCTTC
CASSNFGQGDGYTF
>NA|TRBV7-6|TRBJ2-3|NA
TGTGCCAGCAGCCCGCACACAGATACGCAGTATTTT
CASSPHTDTQYF
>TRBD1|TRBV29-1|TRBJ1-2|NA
TGCAGCGTTGAAGTTATCAAGGGACAGGGAAGTTTGTATGGCTACACCTTC
CSVEVIKGQGSLYGYTF
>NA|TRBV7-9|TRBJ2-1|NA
TGTGCCAGCAGCCCTAGTCCGACTAGAAATGAGCAGTTCTTC
CASSPSPTRNEQFF
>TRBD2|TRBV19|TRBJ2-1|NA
TGTGCCAGTAGCTTGATAGCGGGGAGCTCCTACAATGAGCAGTTCTTC
CASSLIAGSSYNEQFF
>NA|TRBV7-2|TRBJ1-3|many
TGTGCCAGCAGCGGAAGCGGAAACACCATATATTTT
CASSGSGNTIYF
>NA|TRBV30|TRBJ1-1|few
TGTGCCGGAGGGAAGGGGTTAGGGAACACTGAAGCTTTCTTT
CAGGKGLGNTEAFF
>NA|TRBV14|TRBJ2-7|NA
TGTGCCAGCAGCCAAGATATGCGGGATCGAAGCGAGCAGTACTTC
CASSQDMRDRSEQYF
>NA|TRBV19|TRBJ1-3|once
TGTGCCAGTAGTATAGGGTTCGCCCGCCTTATCTCTGGAAACACCATATATTTT
CASSIGFARLISGNTIYF
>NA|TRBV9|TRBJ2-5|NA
TGTGCCAGCAGCGCATGGACGGAGCAAGAGACCCAGTACTTC
CASSAWTEQETQYF
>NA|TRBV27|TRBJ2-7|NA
TGTGCCAGCAGTCCTTTAGACGGGACCTACGAGCAGTACTTC
CASSPLDGTYEQYF
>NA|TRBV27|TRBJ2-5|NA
TGTGCCAGCAGTTTCCTCGGACAAGAGACCCAGTACTTC
CASSFLGQETQYF
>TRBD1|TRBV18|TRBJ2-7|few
TGTGCCAGCTCACTGGGGGACAGTAGCTCCTACGAGCAGTACTTC
CASSLGDSSSYEQYF
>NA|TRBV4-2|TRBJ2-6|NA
TGTGCCAGCACCATACAGGGCTCCGGGGCCAACGTCCTGACTTTC
CASTIQGSGANVLTF
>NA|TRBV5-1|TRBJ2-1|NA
TGCGCCAGCAGCTCTGGGGACCTTCGAGGTGAGCAGTTCTTC
CASSSGDLRGEQFF
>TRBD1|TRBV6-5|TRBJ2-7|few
TGTGCCAGCAGTCGACAGGGTAAAAACGAGCAGTACTTC
CASSRQGKNEQYF
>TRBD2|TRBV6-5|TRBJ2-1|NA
TGTGCCAGCAGTTACTCGATAGCTAGCGGCTACAATGAGCAGTTCTTC
CASSYSIASGYNEQFF
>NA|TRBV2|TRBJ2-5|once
TGTGCCAGCAGTGAGAGTGTCCAAGAGACCCAGTACTTC
CASSESVQETQYF
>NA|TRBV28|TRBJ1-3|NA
TGTGCCAGCAGTTTAAGGGTGGTAACTGGAAACACCATATATTTT
CASSLRVVTGNTIYF
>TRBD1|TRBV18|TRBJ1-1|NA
TGTGCCAGCTCACCACCACGACAGGGAAACACTGAAGCTTTCTTT
CASSPPRQGNTEAFF
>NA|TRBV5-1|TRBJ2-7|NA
TGCGCCAGCAGGTTCGAGAACCACGAGCAGTACTTC
CASRFENHEQYF